This TCR beta chain was captured in a study of blood T cell repertoires in COVID-19. Turning to the study itself: COVID-19 samples, acute and convalescent, were from the United States, Italy and Spain.

Trimming removed 5 bases from V and 6 bases from J; junction bases left unmatched: 8. Germline V gives CDR1 MNHEY, CDR2 SVGAGI. There are 14 residues in the CDR3. Original processing notes: Using reference gene primer amplification, nucleated cell counts were estimated. Clones were read by immunoSEQ multiplex PCR, and TCRdb kept only the in-frame ones, dropping some. V, J and clone size were drawn from that table, and D and trimming were deduced from the DNA. Counted here are around 30,000 clones, more than 60% occurring once; the ten biggest clones make up about 14%. The chain is built from TRBV6-5 and TRBJ2-7, with 9 bases identical to TRBD1. Sequencing was performed on peripheral blood. The TCR originated in an elderly man with active or convalescent COVID-19. CDR3 coding DNA: TGTGCCAGCAGTCTTCTGACAGGGGGTCTCGAGCAGTACTTC. This translates into CASSLLTGGLEQYF.